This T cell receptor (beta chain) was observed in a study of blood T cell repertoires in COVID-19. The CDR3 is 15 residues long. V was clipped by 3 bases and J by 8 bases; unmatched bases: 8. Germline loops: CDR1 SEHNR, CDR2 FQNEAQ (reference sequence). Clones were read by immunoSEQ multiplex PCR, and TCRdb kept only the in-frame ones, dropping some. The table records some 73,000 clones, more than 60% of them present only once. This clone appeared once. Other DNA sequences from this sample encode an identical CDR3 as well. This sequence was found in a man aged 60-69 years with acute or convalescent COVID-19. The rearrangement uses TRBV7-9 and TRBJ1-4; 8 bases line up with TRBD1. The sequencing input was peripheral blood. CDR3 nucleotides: TGTGCCAGCAGCTTTCAGGGGGCCTCGGGCGAAAAACTGTTTTTT. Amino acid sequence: CASSFQGASGEKLFF.